Listed here are 9 T cell receptor beta chains from one sample, sequenced in a study of PD-L1 blockade in urothelial cancer (dated by TCRdb to about 2017). The library was built by means of the immunoSEQ multiplex PCR assay. TCRdb retrieved this table from immuneACCESS and kept in-frame rearrangements only. Not all clones are present; in checked studies, unresolved V genes account for under half, and no reason is known for the remainder. Counted in this sample were approximately 50,000 clones; around 84% of them appeared once. Together, the top ten hold 3.2% of the sample. What this sample's time point label stands for: pretreatment peripheral blood. The sequencing here drew on PBMCs, taken around atezolizumab (anti-PD-L1) treatment. The receptors derive from a man in his 70s with urothelial cancer.

This clone showed up just once. The chain uses TRBV18 and TRBJ2-1, with a weak D call TRBD2 (6 bases). The CDR3 is made up of 14 amino acids. Trimming pared 3 bases from V and 10 bases from J, leaving 16 bases between. The germline gives CDR1 KGHSH, CDR2 LQKENI. The CDR3 sequence is CASSPGVAEREQFF. Here the CDR3 DNA reads TGTGCCAGCTCACCCGGGGTAGCGGAGAGGGAGCAGTTCTTC.

J is TRBJ2-7 and V is TRBV28; TRBD2 might be the D (7 bases). The V gene lost 7 bases and the J gene lost 2 bases, with 12 bases spanning the gap. The CDR3 has 13 residues. The germline V gene encodes CDR1 MDHEN and CDR2 SYDVKM. The CDR3 nucleotides are TGTGCCAGCAACGCGGGGGCCCCCTACGAGCAGTACTTC. Translating it yields CASNAGAPYEQYF.

The gene calls are TRBV28 and TRBJ1-5, with 8 bases aligning to TRBD1. The CDR3 contains 16 residues. The junction had 11 bases not matched to a gene; V was cut back by 5 bases and J by 5 bases. Germline V CDR1 and CDR2: MDHEN, SYDVKM. CDR3 residues: CASSHGQGRWDQPQHF. CDR3 in DNA: TGTGCCAGCAGTCATGGACAGGGACGATGGGATCAGCCCCAGCATTTT.

The rearrangement joins TRBV2 to TRBJ1-4, with a weak D call TRBD1 (5 bases). The CDR3 has 14 amino acids. V lost 6 bases, J lost 1 base, and 9 bases lay in between. Germline V CDR1 and CDR2: SNHLY, FYNNEI. DNA for the CDR3: TGTGCCAGCAGCTGGGGGGGAACTAATGAAAAACTGTTTTTT. Translation: CASSWGGTNEKLFF.

The rearrangement uses TRBV6-5 and TRBJ2-1; TRBD2 matches 8 bases. The CDR3 consists of 15 residues. The J segment lost 7 bases and the V segment lost 0 bases, leaving 5 bases of the junction unmatched. CDR1 and CDR2 from the germline V gene are MNHEY and SVGAGI. CDR3 in amino acids: CASSYSKLAGNEQFF. The CDR3 nucleotides read TGTGCCAGCAGTTACTCGAAGCTAGCGGGTAATGAGCAGTTCTTC.

This sequence joins TRBV5-1 and TRBJ2-1, with 10 bases identical to TRBD2. The CDR3 length is 16 residues. Trimming cost V 0 bases and J 7 bases; bases outside gene matches: 7. CDR1 is SGHRS and CDR2 is YFSETQ in the germline V gene. The DNA for the CDR3 is TGCGCCAGCAGCTTGGGCGAGAGTAGCGGGAGGAATGAGCAGTTCTTC. Translating it yields CASSLGESSGRNEQFF.

This clone was recorded once. This chain uses TRBV20-1 with TRBJ2-3; no reliable D call. V gave up 5 bases and J gave up 6 bases, with 6 bases separating them. The CDR3 is 10 residues long. Germline V CDR1 and CDR2: DFQATT, SNEGSKA (reference sequence). DNA for the CDR3: TGCAGTGCTGAGAGGGATACGCAGTATTTT. Its protein product is CSAERDTQYF.

V is TRBV6-5 and J is TRBJ1-3; 7 nucleotides line up with TRBD1. CDR3 length: 15 amino acids. Looked up from germline, CDR1 is MNHEY and CDR2 is SVGAGI. V lost 7 bases to trimming and J lost 4 bases; unmatched junction nucleotides: 10. The CDR3 loop reads CASNPRQGMGNTIYF. CDR3 in DNA: TGTGCCAGCAACCCACGACAGGGTATGGGAAACACCATATATTTT.

The rearrangement joins TRBV29-1 to TRBJ2-3, with 11 nucleotides matching TRBD2. The germline V gene encodes CDR1 SQVTM and CDR2 ANQGSEA. This CDR3 has 16 residues. The V segment lost 6 bases and the J segment 4 bases; nucleotides outside the gene matches: 12. CDR3 protein: CSVDGQTSGSPDTQYF. The DNA of the CDR3 is TGCAGCGTAGACGGTCAAACTAGCGGGAGTCCAGATACGCAGTATTTT.